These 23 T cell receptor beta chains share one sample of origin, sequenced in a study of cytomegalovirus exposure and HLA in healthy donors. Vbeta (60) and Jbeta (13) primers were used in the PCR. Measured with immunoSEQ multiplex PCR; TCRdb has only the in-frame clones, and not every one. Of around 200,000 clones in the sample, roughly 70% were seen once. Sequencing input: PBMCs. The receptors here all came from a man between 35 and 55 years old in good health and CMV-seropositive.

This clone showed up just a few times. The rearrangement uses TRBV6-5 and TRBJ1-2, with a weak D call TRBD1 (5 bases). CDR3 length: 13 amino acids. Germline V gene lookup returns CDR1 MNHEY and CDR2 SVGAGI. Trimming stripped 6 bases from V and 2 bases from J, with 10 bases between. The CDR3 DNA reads TGTGCCAGCAGGGTGGACACAAACTATGGCTACACCTTC. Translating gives CASRVDTNYGYTF.

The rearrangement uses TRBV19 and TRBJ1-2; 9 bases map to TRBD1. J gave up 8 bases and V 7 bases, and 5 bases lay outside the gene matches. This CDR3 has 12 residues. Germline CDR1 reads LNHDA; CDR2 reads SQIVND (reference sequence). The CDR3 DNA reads TGTGCCAGTACCCCTACAGGGGGCGGCTACACCTTC. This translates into CASTPTGGGYTF.

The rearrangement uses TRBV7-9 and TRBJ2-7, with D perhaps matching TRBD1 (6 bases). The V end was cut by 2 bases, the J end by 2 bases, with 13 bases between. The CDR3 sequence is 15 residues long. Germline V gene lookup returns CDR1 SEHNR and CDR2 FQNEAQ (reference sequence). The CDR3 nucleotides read TGTGCCAGCAGCTTATCTCCAGGGGCCACCTACGAGCAGTACTTC. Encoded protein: CASSLSPGATYEQYF.

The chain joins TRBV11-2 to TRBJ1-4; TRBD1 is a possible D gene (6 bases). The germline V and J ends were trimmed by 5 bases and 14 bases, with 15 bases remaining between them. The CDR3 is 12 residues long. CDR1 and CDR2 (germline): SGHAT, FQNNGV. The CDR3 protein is CASSPPGGPLFF. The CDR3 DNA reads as TGTGCCAGCAGCCCTCCGGGGGGGCCGCTGTTTTTT.

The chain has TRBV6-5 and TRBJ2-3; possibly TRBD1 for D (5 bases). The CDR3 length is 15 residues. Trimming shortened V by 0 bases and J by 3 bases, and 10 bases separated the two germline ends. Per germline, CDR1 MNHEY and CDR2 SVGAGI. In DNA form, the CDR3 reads TGTGCCAGCAGTTACTCGCAGGGCGGAACAGATACGCAGTATTTT. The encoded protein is CASSYSQGGTDTQYF.

In nucleotides, the CDR3 is TGTGCCAGCAGTTTTGGCCCCGACAGGTTCAATGGCTACACCTTC. Residues: CASSFGPDRFNGYTF. V usage is TRBV27 and J usage is TRBJ1-2, with a weak D call TRBD1 (6 bases). This CDR3 contains 15 residues. Trimming stripped 3 bases from V and 6 bases from J, with 17 bases between. Looked up from germline, CDR1 is MNHEY and CDR2 is SMNVEV (reference sequence).

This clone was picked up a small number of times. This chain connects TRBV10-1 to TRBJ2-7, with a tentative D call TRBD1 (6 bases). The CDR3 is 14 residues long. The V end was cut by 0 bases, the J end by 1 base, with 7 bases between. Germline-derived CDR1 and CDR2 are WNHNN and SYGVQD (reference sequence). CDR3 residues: CASSESTGSYEQYF. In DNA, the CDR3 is TGCGCCAGCAGTGAGTCGACAGGTTCCTACGAGCAGTACTTC.

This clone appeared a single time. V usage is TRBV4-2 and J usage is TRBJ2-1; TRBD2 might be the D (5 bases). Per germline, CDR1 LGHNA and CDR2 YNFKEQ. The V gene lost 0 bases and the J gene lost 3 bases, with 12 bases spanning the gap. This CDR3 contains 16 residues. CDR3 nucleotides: TGTGCCAGCAGCCAAGATCTAGGGAGCCTCTACAATGAGCAGTTCTTC. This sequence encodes CASSQDLGSLYNEQFF.

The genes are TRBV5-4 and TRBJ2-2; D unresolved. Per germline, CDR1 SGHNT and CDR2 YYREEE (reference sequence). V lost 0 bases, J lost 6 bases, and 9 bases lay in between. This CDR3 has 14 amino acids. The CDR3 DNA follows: TGTGCCAGCAGCTTGGGGGCGCAACCCGGGGAGCTGTTTTTT. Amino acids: CASSLGAQPGELFF.

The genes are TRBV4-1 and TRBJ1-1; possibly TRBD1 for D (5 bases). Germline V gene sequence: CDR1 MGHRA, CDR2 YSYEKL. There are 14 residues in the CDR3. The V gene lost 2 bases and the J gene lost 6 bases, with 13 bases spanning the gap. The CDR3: CASSQPGTGAEAFF. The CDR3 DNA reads TGCGCCAGCAGCCAACCCGGGACTGGGGCTGAAGCTTTCTTT.

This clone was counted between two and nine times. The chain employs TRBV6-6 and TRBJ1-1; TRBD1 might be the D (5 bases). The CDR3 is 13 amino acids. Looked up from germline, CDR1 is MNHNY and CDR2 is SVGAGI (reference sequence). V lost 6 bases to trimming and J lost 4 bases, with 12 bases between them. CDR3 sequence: CASRQQVGTEAFF. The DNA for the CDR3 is TGTGCCAGCAGGCAACAGGTCGGCACTGAAGCTTTCTTT.

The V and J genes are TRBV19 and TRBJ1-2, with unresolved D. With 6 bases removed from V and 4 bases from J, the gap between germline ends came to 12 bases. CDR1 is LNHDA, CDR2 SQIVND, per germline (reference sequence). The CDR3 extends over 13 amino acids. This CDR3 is CASSPLAVYGYTF. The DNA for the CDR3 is TGTGCCAGTAGCCCACTAGCGGTCTATGGCTACACCTTC.

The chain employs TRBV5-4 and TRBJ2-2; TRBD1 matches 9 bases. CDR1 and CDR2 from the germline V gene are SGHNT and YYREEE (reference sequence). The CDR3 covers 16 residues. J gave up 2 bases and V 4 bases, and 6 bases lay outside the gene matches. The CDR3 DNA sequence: TGTGCCAGCAGCAGGGGACAGGGCGTTAACACCGGGGAGCTGTTTTTT. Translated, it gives CASSRGQGVNTGELFF.

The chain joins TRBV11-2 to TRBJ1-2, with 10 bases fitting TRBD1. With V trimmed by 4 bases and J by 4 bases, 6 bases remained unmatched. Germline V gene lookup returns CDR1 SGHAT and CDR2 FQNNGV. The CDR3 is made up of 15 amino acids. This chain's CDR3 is CASSWGRDRGYGYTF. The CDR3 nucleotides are TGTGCCAGCAGCTGGGGGCGGGACAGGGGCTATGGCTACACCTTC.

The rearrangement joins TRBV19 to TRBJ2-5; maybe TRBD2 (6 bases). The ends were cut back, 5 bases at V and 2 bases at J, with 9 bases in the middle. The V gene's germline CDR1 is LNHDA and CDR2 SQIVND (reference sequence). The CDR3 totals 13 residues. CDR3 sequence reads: CASSLGTQETQYF. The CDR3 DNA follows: TGTGCCAGTAGTCTTGGGACTCAAGAGACCCAGTACTTC. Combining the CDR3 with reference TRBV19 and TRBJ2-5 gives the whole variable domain DGGITQSPKYLFRKEGQNVTLSCEQNLNHDAMYWYRQDPGQGLRLIYYSQIVNDFQKGDIAEGYSVSREKKESFPLTVTSAQKNPTAFYLCASSLGTQETQYFGPGTRLLVL.

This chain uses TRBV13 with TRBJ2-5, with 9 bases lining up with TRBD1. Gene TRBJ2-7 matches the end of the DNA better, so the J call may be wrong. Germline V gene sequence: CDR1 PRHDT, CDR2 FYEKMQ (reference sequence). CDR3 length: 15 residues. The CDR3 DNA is TGTGCCAGCAGCCCCTCCGGACAGGGGTCTTACGAGCAGTACTTC. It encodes CASSPSGQGSYEQYF.

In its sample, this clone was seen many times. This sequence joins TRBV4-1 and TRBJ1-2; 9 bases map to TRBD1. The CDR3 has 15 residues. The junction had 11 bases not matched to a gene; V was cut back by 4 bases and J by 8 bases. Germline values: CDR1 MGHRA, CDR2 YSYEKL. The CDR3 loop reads CASSPGQGVLGGYTF. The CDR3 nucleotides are TGCGCCAGCAGCCCGGGACAGGGAGTTTTAGGCGGCTACACCTTC.

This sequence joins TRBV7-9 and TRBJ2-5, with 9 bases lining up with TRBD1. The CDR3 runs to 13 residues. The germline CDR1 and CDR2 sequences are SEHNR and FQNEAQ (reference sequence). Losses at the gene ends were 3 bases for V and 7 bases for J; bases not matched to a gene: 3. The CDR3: CASSLGQGVTQYF. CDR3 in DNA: TGTGCCAGCAGCTTGGGACAGGGAGTGACCCAGTACTTC.

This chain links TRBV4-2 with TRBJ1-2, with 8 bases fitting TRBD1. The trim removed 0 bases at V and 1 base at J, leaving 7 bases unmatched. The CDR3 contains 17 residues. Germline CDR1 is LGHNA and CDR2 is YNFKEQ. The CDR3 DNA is TGTGCCAGCAGCCAAGAATCGGCACAGGGGGGTAACTATGGCTACACCTTC. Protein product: CASSQESAQGGNYGYTF.

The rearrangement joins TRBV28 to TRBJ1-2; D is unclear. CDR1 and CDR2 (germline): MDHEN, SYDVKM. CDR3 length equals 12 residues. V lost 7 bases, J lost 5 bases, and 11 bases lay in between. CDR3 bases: TGTGCCAGCACCGCGCGAGCGTATGGCTACACCTTC. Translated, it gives CASTARAYGYTF.

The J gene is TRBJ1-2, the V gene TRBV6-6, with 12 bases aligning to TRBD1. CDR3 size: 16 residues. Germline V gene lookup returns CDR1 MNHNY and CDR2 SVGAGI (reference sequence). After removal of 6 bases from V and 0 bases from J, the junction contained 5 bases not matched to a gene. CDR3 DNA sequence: TGTGCCAGCAGCCCCGGGACAGGGGGCTCTAACTATGGCTACACCTTC. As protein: CASSPGTGGSNYGYTF.

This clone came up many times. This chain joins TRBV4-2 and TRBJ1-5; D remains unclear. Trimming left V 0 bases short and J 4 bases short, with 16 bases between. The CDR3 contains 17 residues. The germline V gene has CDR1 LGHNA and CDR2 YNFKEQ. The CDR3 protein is CASSQDPPASSNQPQHF. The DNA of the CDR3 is TGTGCCAGCAGCCAAGATCCTCCCGCGAGTTCGAATCAGCCCCAGCATTTT.

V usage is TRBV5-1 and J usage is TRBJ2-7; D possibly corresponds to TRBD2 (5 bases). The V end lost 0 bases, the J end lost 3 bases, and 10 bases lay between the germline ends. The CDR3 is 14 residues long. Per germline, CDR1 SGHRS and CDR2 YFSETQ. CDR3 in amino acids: CASSLGLDYYEQYF. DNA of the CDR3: TGCGCCAGCAGCTTGGGTTTAGACTACTACGAGCAGTACTTC. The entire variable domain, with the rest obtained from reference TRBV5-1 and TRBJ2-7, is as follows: KAGVTQTPRYLIKTRGQQVTLSCSPISGHRSVSWYQQTPGQGLQFLFEYFSETQRNKGNFPGRFSGRQFSNSRSEMNVSTLELGDSALYLCASSLGLDYYEQYFGPGTRLTVT.